Below are 9 T cell receptor beta chains sequenced from a single sample in a study of a mutant IDH1 vaccine in newly diagnosed glioma. Time point here: baseline, week 1 (first vaccination visit). As to treatment: pre-vaccination baseline after standard-of-care therapy. Some clones are missing from TCRdb's copy, which holds only in-frame ones; the method was immunoSEQ multiplex PCR. This sample has around 30,000 clones, with about 80% found just once. Sequenced material: peripheral blood mononuclear cells (PBMCs), taken from a glioma patient treated with radiotherapy, temozolomide or both. These receptors originate from a man between 50 and 59 years old with glioma. Some clones in this sample may be carry-over from other donors' samples.

This clone has a handful of counts. This chain uses TRBV2 with TRBJ1-5; no clear D gene. V shed 0 bases and J shed 0 bases, with 3 bases lying between them. Per germline, CDR1 SNHLY and CDR2 FYNNEI. The CDR3 has 14 amino acids. The CDR3 region has the DNA TGTGCCAGCAGTGAAGCCGATAGCAATCAGCCCCAGCATTTT. It encodes CASSEADSNQPQHF.

The V and J genes are TRBV11-3 and TRBJ2-3; D possibly corresponds to TRBD2 (5 bases). Germline V gene data show CDR1 as SGHNT and CDR2 as YENEEA. Trimming cost V 2 bases and J 6 bases, with 9 bases left between them. This CDR3 spans 13 amino acids. CDR3 nucleotides: TGTGCCAGCAGCTTATACGGGGATGATACGCAGTATTTT. This translates into CASSLYGDDTQYF.

Comments on this clone: At one of its ends the junction is not consistent with the germline gene, which may arise from a read error. CDR3 coding DNA: TGTGCCAGCAGCCTCAGGGGGGACAGCAACCAGCCCCAGCATTTT. This gives the protein CASSLRGDSNQPQHF. J is TRBJ1-5 and V is TRBV5-6; the match to TRBD1 covers 7 bases. This CDR3 is built from 15 residues. CDR1 is SGHDT, CDR2 YYEEEE, per germline.

CDR3 DNA sequence: TGTGCCTGGCACACGGGTTTATTCGAGACCCAGTACTTC. It specifies CAWHTGLFETQYF. The V gene is TRBV30, the J gene TRBJ2-5; the D is unclear. The CDR3 length is 13 residues. Trimming shortened V by 5 bases and J by 5 bases, and 15 bases separated the two germline ends. Per the germline V gene, CDR1 is GTSNPN and CDR2 is SVGIG (reference sequence).

The chain carries TRBV7-2 and TRBJ2-5; TRBD2 agrees at 9 bases. CDR3 length: 15 residues. From germline, CDR1 is SGHTA and CDR2 FQGNSA. J gave up 3 bases and V 5 bases, and 7 bases lay outside the gene matches. The CDR3 DNA sequence: TGTGCCAGCAGCAGTCTAGCGGGGAAGGAAGAGACCCAGTACTTC. It yields the protein CASSSLAGKEETQYF.

The CDR3 spells CASSVGGATNEKLFF. The CDR3 nucleotides are TGTGCCAGCAGCGTAGGGGGGGCGACTAATGAAAAACTGTTTTTT. This chain connects TRBV9 to TRBJ1-4, with D perhaps TRBD1 (6 bases). Germline CDR1 is SGDLS and CDR2 is YYNGEE. V gave up 0 bases and J gave up 2 bases, with 8 bases separating them. The CDR3 extends over 15 amino acids.

V usage is TRBV27 and J usage is TRBJ2-7; 8 nucleotides align to TRBD1. Germline lookup yields CDR1 MNHEY and CDR2 SMNVEV (reference sequence). The CDR3 has 14 amino acids. The J segment lost 7 bases and the V segment lost 3 bases, leaving 8 bases of the junction unmatched. This chain's CDR3 is CASSFGQGAGEQYF. DNA of the CDR3: TGTGCCAGCAGTTTTGGACAGGGCGCAGGTGAGCAGTACTTC.

This clone came up once. The chain has TRBV5-1 and TRBJ2-5; tentatively, D is TRBD2 (5 bases). This CDR3 is built from 14 residues. The germline CDR1 and CDR2 sequences are SGHRS and YFSETQ. The germline V and J ends were trimmed by 4 bases and 0 bases, with 10 bases remaining between them. This CDR3 is CASSLLGDQETQYF. CDR3 DNA: TGCGCCAGCAGCCTACTCGGGGACCAAGAGACCCAGTACTTC.

The J gene is TRBJ2-7, the V gene TRBV27; TRBD1 matches 9 bases. Per the germline V gene, CDR1 is MNHEY and CDR2 is SMNVEV (reference sequence). V shed 6 bases, J shed 3 bases, and the junction held 6 bases outside the gene matches. This CDR3 spans 14 amino acids. The CDR3 DNA is TGTGCCAGCAGCCCCGGGACAGGGATCTACGAGCAGTACTTC. Translating gives CASSPGTGIYEQYF.